Each of the 25 T cell receptor beta chains below was sequenced from the same sample in a study of shared clonotypes between healthy human individuals (dated by TCRdb to the early 2020s). Receptors were amplified or captured by the immunoSEQ multiplex PCR assay. Entries here come from immuneACCESS through TCRdb and include only in-frame sequences with V and J called. Some clones fail to appear in such tables; in the studies checked, an unresolved V gene covers under half of the shortfall, and the cause of the remainder is unknown. The sample contains more than 2,000,000 clones, approximately 93% of them found a single time. In total, the top ten clones hold 0.35% to 0.5% of the sample. The specimen sequenced was naive CD4+ T cells from PBMCs. The cell subset or site label, as the study defines it: CD45RA+ positively selected. Source of these receptors: a man between 18 and 29 years old in good health. Some clones in this sample may be carry-over from other donors' samples.

The V call is TRBV7-8, the J call TRBJ2-7; no firm D call. The CDR3 loop spans 14 amino acids. Per germline, CDR1 SGHVS and CDR2 FQNEAQ. Trimming left V 6 bases short and J 3 bases short, with 15 bases between. CDR3 sequence: CASRDSLPVYEQYF. The CDR3 region has the DNA TGTGCCAGCAGAGATAGCCTACCGGTCTACGAGCAGTACTTC.

This chain links TRBV28 with TRBJ1-1; the D is unclear. Germline CDR1 reads MDHEN; CDR2 reads SYDVKM. The germline V and J ends were trimmed by 3 bases and 6 bases, with 14 bases remaining between them. The CDR3 has 14 amino acids. The CDR3 nucleotides are TGTGCCAGCAGTTTGGGGAACCGGGCAGCTGAAGCTTTCTTT. Protein sequence: CASSLGNRAAEAFF.

The chain couples TRBV5-1 to TRBJ1-1; D is perhaps TRBD1 (5 bases). In germline, CDR1 is SGHRS, CDR2 YFSETQ. This CDR3 has 13 residues. The V gene lost 1 base and the J gene lost 5 bases, with 9 bases spanning the gap. Here the CDR3 reads CASSLLGVTEAFF. In nucleotides, the CDR3 is TGCGCCAGCAGCTTGTTAGGGGTAACTGAAGCTTTCTTT. Using reference TRBV5-1 and TRBJ1-1 for the parts outside the CDR3, the full variable domain is KAGVTQTPRYLIKTRGQQVTLSCSPISGHRSVSWYQQTPGQGLQFLFEYFSETQRNKGNFPGRFSGRQFSNSRSEMNVSTLELGDSALYLCASSLLGVTEAFFGQGTRLTVV.

This clone was counted a few times. V gene TRBV10-3 combines with J gene TRBJ1-1, with D possibly TRBD1 on 6 matching bases. Looked up from germline, CDR1 is ENHRY and CDR2 is SYGVKD. There are 11 residues in the CDR3. The V end was cut by 8 bases, the J end by 7 bases, with 11 bases between. Here the CDR3 reads CAIGQRDEAFF. For the CDR3, the DNA is TGTGCCATCGGACAGAGAGATGAAGCTTTCTTT.

The V call is TRBV30, the J call TRBJ1-2; the match to TRBD1 covers 10 bases. The V gene's germline CDR1 is GTSNPN and CDR2 SVGIG (reference sequence). Trimming cost V 4 bases and J 8 bases; bases outside gene matches: 4. This CDR3 contains 12 residues. As DNA, the CDR3 is TGTGCCTGGACCGACAGGGGGCAAGGCTACACCTTC. This sequence encodes CAWTDRGQGYTF.

The chain is built from TRBV2 and TRBJ2-7, with 7 positions matching TRBD1. Germline V CDR1 and CDR2: SNHLY, FYNNEI. J was trimmed by 0 bases and V by 6 bases; bases with no gene match: 11. The CDR3 has 16 residues. The CDR3 nucleotides read TGTGCCAGCAGACCACCGGGACAGAGATACTCCTACGAGCAGTACTTC. Protein: CASRPPGQRYSYEQYF.

This clone was recorded once. J is TRBJ2-5 and V is TRBV2; 11 bases agree with TRBD2. V dropped 5 bases and J dropped 4; count of bases not matched to a gene: 6. Germline V gives CDR1 SNHLY, CDR2 FYNNEI. CDR3 size: 15 residues. The CDR3 spells CASSITSGSRETQYF. In DNA, the CDR3 is TGTGCCAGCAGTATCACTAGCGGGAGTCGAGAGACCCAGTACTTC.

This clone was recorded only once. CDR3 amino acids: CASSHRTGPNTEAFF. The CDR3 DNA follows: TGCGCCAGCAGTCATCGGACAGGCCCCAACACTGAAGCTTTCTTT. The rearrangement uses TRBV23-1 and TRBJ1-1, with 7 bases identical to TRBD1. TRBV23-1 is identified as an open reading frame with a role that is uncertain. CDR3 length: 15 amino acids. Losses at the gene ends were 3 bases for V and 2 bases for J; bases not matched to a gene: 6.

This chain joins TRBV5-1 and TRBJ1-2; 8 positions agree with TRBD1. J lost 7 bases, V lost 0 bases, and 2 bases had no gene match. This CDR3 region has 13 residues. The germline CDR1 and CDR2 sequences are SGHRS and YFSETQ. CDR3 bases: TGCGCCAGCAGCTTGGAGGACAGGGTTGGCTACACCTTC. Amino acid sequence: CASSLEDRVGYTF.

V is TRBV2 and J is TRBJ2-1; D may be TRBD2 (6 bases). Germline V gives CDR1 SNHLY, CDR2 FYNNEI. This CDR3 region has 15 residues. The V end lost 3 bases, the J end lost 6 bases, and 15 bases lay between the germline ends. The CDR3, as DNA: TGTGCCAGCAGTGAGTTAGCGGCCCCCCCCAATGAGCAGTTCTTC. Translation gives CASSELAAPPNEQFF. The full variable domain, in which reference TRBV2 and TRBJ2-1 provide the parts outside the CDR3, is EPEVTQTPSHQVTQMGQEVILRCVPISNHLYFYWYRQILGQKVEFLVSFYNNEISEKSEIFDDQFSVERPDGSNFTLKIRSTKLEDSAMYFCASSELAAPPNEQFFGPGTRLTVL.

The gene calls are TRBV9 and TRBJ2-1; 11 positions match TRBD2. Per the germline V gene, CDR1 is SGDLS and CDR2 is YYNGEE. Trimming took 2 bases from V and 4 from J; bases not matched to a gene: 5. This CDR3 has 16 amino acids. This chain's CDR3 is CASSVTSGVTYNEQFF. CDR3 bases: TGTGCCAGCAGCGTGACTAGCGGGGTCACATACAATGAGCAGTTCTTC.

This clone was observed a few times. Other nucleotide sequences in the sample specify the same CDR3. The chain couples TRBV15 to TRBJ1-3; D perhaps matches TRBD1 (6 bases). CDR3 size: 15 residues. Germline V CDR1 and CDR2: LNHNV, YYDKDF (reference sequence). The V end lost 0 bases, the J end lost 2 bases, and 8 bases lay between the germline ends. The CDR3 DNA sequence: TGTGCCACCAGCAGAGATCCAGGGGCTGGAAACACCATATATTTT. Translated, it gives CATSRDPGAGNTIYF.

The chain recombines TRBV6-5 with TRBJ2-2, with D hard to call. The CDR3 has 13 residues. The V gene lost 2 bases and the J gene lost 4 bases, with 5 bases spanning the gap. Germline assignment: CDR1 MNHEY and CDR2 SVGAGI. Written as DNA, the CDR3 is TGTGCCAGCAGTTACCAAGTCACCGGGGAGCTGTTTTTT. This gives the protein CASSYQVTGELFF.

J is TRBJ2-6 and V is TRBV5-4; D might be TRBD1 (6 bases). The V gene's germline CDR1 is SGHNT and CDR2 YYREEE (reference sequence). This CDR3 contains 16 residues. V lost 2 bases and J lost 0, with 9 bases in between. In nucleotides, the CDR3 is TGTGCCAGCAGCTTACAGGGATCCTCTGGGGCCAACGTCCTGACTTTC. It is translated as CASSLQGSSGANVLTF. The complete variable domain, with remaining parts taken from reference TRBV5-4 and TRBJ2-6, reads ETGVTQSPTHLIKTRGQQVTLRCSSQSGHNTVSWYQQALGQGPQFIFQYYREEENGRGNFPPRFSGLQFPNYSSELNVNALELDDSALYLCASSLQGSSGANVLTFGAGSRLTVL.

Of note for this clone: Other DNA sequences in this sample translate to the same CDR3. The genes are TRBV30 and TRBJ2-7; 9 bases agree with TRBD1. The CDR3 spans 14 residues. Germline CDR1 is GTSNPN and CDR2 is SVGIG (reference sequence). V lost 0 bases, J lost 5 bases, and 5 bases stayed unmatched. CDR3 sequence: CAWSVGTGLNEQYF. CDR3 coding DNA: TGTGCCTGGAGTGTAGGGACAGGGCTGAACGAGCAGTACTTC.

The rearrangement links TRBV18 to TRBJ2-1, with 7 bases aligning to TRBD2. This CDR3 has 16 residues. The germline V gene encodes CDR1 KGHSH and CDR2 LQKENI. V shed 3 bases, J shed 0 bases, and the junction held 5 bases outside the gene matches. The CDR3: CASSPTSLPSYNEQFF. As DNA, the CDR3 is TGTGCCAGCTCACCGACTAGCCTGCCCTCCTACAATGAGCAGTTCTTC. Using reference TRBV18 and TRBJ2-1 for the parts outside the CDR3, the full variable domain is NAGVMQNPRHLVRRRGQEARLRCSPMKGHSHVYWYRQLPEEGLKFMVYLQKENIIDESGMPKERFSAEFPKEGPSILRIQQVVRGDSAAYFCASSPTSLPSYNEQFFGPGTRLTVL.

CDR3 residues: CASTKGASGSSYEQYF. The DNA of the CDR3 is TGTGCCAGCACTAAAGGGGCTAGCGGGAGCTCCTACGAGCAGTACTTC. The chain uses TRBV21-1 and TRBJ2-7; the table's TRBD2 call for D was not verified on the DNA. TRBV21-1 is designated a pseudogene. The CDR3 is 16 amino acids.

Here the CDR3 reads CASSQTTGERQPQHF. Written as DNA, the CDR3 is TGTGCCAGCAGTCAGACGACAGGGGAACGTCAGCCCCAGCATTTT. The chain combines TRBV2 with TRBJ1-5; 8 nucleotides line up with TRBD1. Trimming at V came to 5 bases and at J to 6 bases, leaving 9 bases not matched to a gene. The CDR3 has 15 amino acids. In germline, CDR1 is SNHLY, CDR2 FYNNEI.

The chain recombines TRBV2 with TRBJ1-1; possible D gene TRBD1, 5 bases. This CDR3 region has 13 residues. Between the trimmed V and J ends, which lost 3 bases and 6 bases, there was a span of 11 bases. Germline lookup yields CDR1 SNHLY and CDR2 FYNNEI. The CDR3 spells CASSDRAGAEAFF. The CDR3 region has the DNA TGTGCCAGCAGTGACAGGGCGGGGGCTGAAGCTTTCTTT.

This rearrangement joins TRBV19 to TRBJ2-6, with no clear D. CDR1 is LNHDA, CDR2 SQIVND, per germline (reference sequence). Trimming shortened V by 5 bases and J by 0 bases, and 5 bases separated the two germline ends. The CDR3 extends over 14 amino acids. CDR3 nucleotides: TGTGCCAGTAGTGGGATCTCTGGGGCCAACGTCCTGACTTTC. This encodes CASSGISGANVLTF.

The chain has TRBV28 and TRBJ2-7, with 9 nucleotides matching TRBD2. The CDR3 spans 18 residues. Germline V lookup: CDR1 MDHEN, CDR2 SYDVKM. With V trimmed by 1 base and J by 1 base, 11 bases remained unmatched. CDR3 loop: CASSLSPFGREGSYEQYF. In DNA form, the CDR3 reads TGTGCCAGCAGTTTATCCCCCTTTGGGCGGGAGGGGTCCTACGAGCAGTACTTC.

As regards this clone: This sample includes further DNA sequences coding for the same CDR3. The V call is TRBV6-5, the J call TRBJ2-7; D is undetermined. Germline V lookup: CDR1 MNHEY, CDR2 SVGAGI. The V end lost 4 bases, the J end lost 0 bases, and 10 bases lay between the germline ends. The CDR3 has 14 amino acids. The CDR3 DNA follows: TGTGCCAGCAGTTTAGGGCGGAGCTCCTACGAGCAGTACTTC. This gives the protein CASSLGRSSYEQYF.

The gene calls are TRBV5-1 and TRBJ2-2; a weak D match, TRBD2 (6 bases). The CDR3 length is 16 residues. Germline V gene lookup returns CDR1 SGHRS and CDR2 YFSETQ. With 3 bases removed from V and 1 base from J, the gap between germline ends came to 13 bases. The CDR3 sequence: CASSSWAGKNTGELFF. In DNA, the CDR3 is TGCGCCAGCAGCTCCTGGGCGGGGAAGAACACCGGGGAGCTGTTTTTT.

Points on this clone: The same CDR3 arises from other DNA sequences in this sample as well. The chain carries TRBV7-9 and TRBJ1-1; no clear D. The V gene's germline CDR1 is SEHNR and CDR2 FQNEAQ (reference sequence). This CDR3 is built from 13 residues. V lost 0 bases and J lost 4, with 6 bases in between. This CDR3 reads CASSLAEGTEAFF. In DNA, the CDR3 is TGTGCCAGCAGCTTAGCGGAGGGCACTGAAGCTTTCTTT.

This clone appeared once. The rearrangement joins TRBV19 to TRBJ1-2, with D perhaps matching TRBD1 (5 bases). This CDR3 is built from 15 residues. Germline V gene data show CDR1 as LNHDA and CDR2 as SQIVND (reference sequence). The V end was cut by 5 bases, the J end by 0 bases, with 13 bases between. The DNA of the CDR3 is TGTGCCAGTAGTCCCTGGGGGACTTCTAACTATGGCTACACCTTC. It specifies CASSPWGTSNYGYTF.